The entry below describes one T cell receptor (beta chain). Its antigen has not been determined. No per-base quality is available; no much larger clone lies one base away. This entry belongs to a study of blood T cell repertoires in COVID-19 (dated by TCRdb to the early 2020s). For the study in its entirety: The collaborator samples originated in the United States, Italy and Spain and spanned the acute and convalescent phases of COVID-19. The material from the prospective study consisted of cDNA or gDNA derived from T cells, B-cell-depleted T cells, or PBMCs. Subjects who had been exposed to COVID-19, were actively infected with it, or had recovered from it provided the deeply sampled blood TCRbeta repertoires that made up the dataset. The repertoires were made available in a free public database intended to serve as a resource for research on the immune response to SARS-CoV-2. Samples were obtained from the ongoing ImmuneRACE study (first 160 participants) and from over a thousand subjects provided by 6 global collaborators. Sample metadata almost always included a de-identified subject ID, COVID-19 status, age in years and sex. Where available, HLA class I and class II types were taken from metadata supplied by the sample provider and were not determined by assay-based typing.

TCRbeta CDR3 regions were amplified from genomic DNA using the immunoSEQ Assay, a bias-controlled multiplex PCR. On the authors' methods: The number of nucleated cells in each sample was estimated by amplification of reference gene primers within the assay. To quantify the absolute abundance of each unique TCRbeta CDR3 rearrangement, sequence reads were collapsed and filtered. For each sample, productive Simpson clonality was calculated by taking the square root of Simpson's diversity index across productive rearrangements. TCRdb's version of the immuneACCESS table is confined to in-frame rearrangements and falls short of the full clone set. An unresolved V gene accounts for under half of the shortfall where checked; the remainder is of unknown origin. V, J and clone size were drawn from that table, and D and trimming were deduced from the DNA. The sample table lists 430,000 or so clones, 70% to 90% of them with a count of one. 0.75% to 0.85% of the sample belongs to the ten largest clones.

In Seattle, one collaborating source enrolled patients while the infection was active and tracked those patients longitudinally over the course of disease. Collaborating institutions collected whole blood in K2EDTA tubes following their own protocols. For TCRbeta analysis, collaborators shipped samples as frozen whole blood, isolated PBMCs, or DNA extracted from either of those sample types. Compared with germline, V lacks 7 bases and J lacks 8 bases; bases without a gene match: 5. The CDR3 holds 13 amino acids from the cysteine to the phenylalanine. The DNA shown is the 39-base CDR3, in frame from base 1. According to the germline V gene, CDR1 reads SNHLY and CDR2 reads FYNNEI. Results and caveats for the whole study, not just this receptor: The amount of clinical and demographic metadata varied by source and participant and was provided uncurated.

The chain uses TRBV2 and TRBJ1-4; 9 bases in the middle match TRBD1. This clonotype originated in a young man with COVID-19, enrolled during active disease. What was sequenced was peripheral blood. The CDR3 is CASKLTGGEKLFF. In nucleotide form, the sequence is TGTGCCAGCAAACTTACAGGGGGCGAAAAACTGTTTTTT.